The subject of this entry is one TCR beta chain. Its antigen is as yet unknown. The source material, RNA transcripts, was used to amplify TCR beta CDR3 regions. HTBI primers were the set used in a first-round RT-PCR of the TCR CDR3. TCRdb reprocessed the multiplex PCR reads with MiXCR, giving one entry per CDR3 protein. The sample records hundreds of thousands of distinct CDR3 sequences, just under 20% being singletons. V dropped 6 bases and J dropped 5 bases, with 25 bases sitting between them. This CDR3 comprises 17 residues. The V gene's germline CDR1 is MNHNS and CDR2 SASEGT. These data are taken from a study of T cells in Graves' hyperthyroidism and ophthalmopathy. Study observations and caveats: Blood shared most expanded thyroid clonotypes above 0.001.

Disease lasting under 3 months, a NOSPECS grade of at least 4, and a Clinical Activity Score of at least 3 were features of the ophthalmopathy patients. Diagnosis rested on symptoms, serum thyroxine and TRAb, thyroid ultrasound, and orbital computed tomography. The sample consisted of blood. This TCR was sampled from a middle-aged man with Graves' ophthalmopathy. The chain is built from TRBV6-1 and TRBJ2-5, with D perhaps given as TRBD1 or TRBD2 (5 bases each). The DNA of the CDR3 is TGTGCCAGCAGCCAGGCCGCGGCAGGGCCCTCGGGGGAGACCCAGTACTTC. Translated: CASSQAAAGPSGETQYF.